Sequencing of this T cell receptor (beta chain) was carried out in a study of blood T cell repertoires in COVID-19. Overall study: Donors in the United States, Italy and Spain gave samples during acute or convalescent COVID-19. T cells, B-cell-depleted T cells, or PBMCs provided the cDNA or gDNA that served as material.

In the authors' methods: Nucleated cell counts were estimated from reference gene primer amplification. Only in-frame clones appear in the TCRdb table, and some are missing; sequencing was by immunoSEQ multiplex PCR. From that table come the V and J calls and clone size; the DNA was used to work out D and trimming. The sample consists of some 160,000 clones, 80% to 85% of them appearing once. This TCR was recovered from a man aged 70 or older with active or convalescent COVID-19. Input material: peripheral blood.

DNA for the CDR3: TGTGCCAGCAGTTTATCCCAGGGAAATCAGCCCCAGCATTTT. Its translation: CASSLSQGNQPQHF. The chain recombines TRBV28 with TRBJ1-5, with D possibly being TRBD1 (5 bases). The ends were cut back, 1 base at V and 4 bases at J, with 8 bases in the middle. This CDR3 region has 14 residues. CDR1 is MDHEN and CDR2 is SYDVKM in the germline V gene.